Listed here are 20 T cell receptor beta chains from one sample, sequenced in a study of cytomegalovirus exposure and HLA in healthy donors. 60 Vbeta and 13 Jbeta primers were used in PCR. Clones were read by immunoSEQ multiplex PCR, and TCRdb kept only the in-frame ones, dropping some. The table has about 150,000 clones, approximately 68% seen once. Sequences were obtained from PBMCs. These receptors originate from a middle-aged man in good health and CMV-seronegative.

The chain joins TRBV7-2 to TRBJ1-2; D uncertain. V was trimmed by 1 base and J by 2 bases, leaving 11 bases between them. The length of the CDR3 is 15 residues. CDR1 and CDR2 from the germline V gene are SGHTA and FQGNSA. CDR3 sequence (DNA): TGTGCCAGCAGCTTAGGGGCCAGTCGGAACTATGGCTACACCTTC. Encoded protein: CASSLGASRNYGYTF. Supplemented by reference TRBV7-2 and TRBJ1-2, the full variable domain reads GAGVSQSPSNKVTEKGKDVELRCDPISGHTALYWYRQSLGQGLEFLIYFQGNSAPDKSGLPSDRFSAERTGGSVSTLTIQRTQQEDSAVYLCASSLGASRNYGYTFGSGTRLTVV.

J is TRBJ2-7 and V is TRBV5-5; 11 bases align to TRBD2. J gave up 3 bases and V 4 bases, and 12 bases lay outside the gene matches. Germline values: CDR1 SGHKS, CDR2 YYEKEE (reference sequence). This CDR3 spans 17 amino acids. The DNA of the CDR3 is TGTGCCAGCAGCCCCCGGCAGGGCCTAGCGGGAGGCTACGAGCAGTACTTC. Its protein is CASSPRQGLAGGYEQYF. Filled out from reference TRBV5-5 and TRBJ2-7, the complete variable domain reads DAGVTQSPTHLIKTRGQQVTLRCSPISGHKSVSWYQQVLGQGPQFIFQYYEKEERGRGNFPDRFSARQFPNYSSELNVNALLLGDSALYLCASSPRQGLAGGYEQYFGPGTRLTVT.

This clone was picked up one time. V and J are TRBV6-5 and TRBJ1-1, with D unresolved. Trimming left V 5 bases short and J 4 bases short, with 11 bases between. CDR3 length equals 13 residues. From germline, CDR1 is MNHEY and CDR2 SVGAGI. The CDR3 spells CASSEARGTEAFF. The CDR3 bases are TGTGCCAGCAGTGAAGCGCGGGGCACTGAAGCTTTCTTT.

The chain links TRBV4-1 to TRBJ2-5, with D possibly being TRBD1 (6 bases). Germline values: CDR1 MGHRA, CDR2 YSYEKL. The CDR3 runs 19 residues. The germline V and J ends were trimmed by 1 base and 9 bases, with 30 bases remaining between them. CDR3 sequence (DNA): TGCGCCAGCAGCCAAGCAATAACCCCCCCACAGGACAGAAAGAGAGCCCAGTACTTC. Protein: CASSQAITPPQDRKRAQYF.

This chain links TRBV14 with TRBJ2-2; 9 nucleotides agree with TRBD1. CDR1 is SGHDN, CDR2 FVKESK, per germline. Trimming at V came to 3 bases and at J to 7 bases, leaving 6 bases not matched to a gene. The CDR3 length is 15 residues. The CDR3 sequence: CASSQITGGGGELFF. CDR3 sequence (DNA): TGTGCCAGCAGCCAGATCACAGGGGGCGGCGGGGAGCTGTTTTTT.

The chain combines TRBV9 with TRBJ1-4, with 8 nucleotides matching TRBD1. The CDR3 covers 16 residues. The J segment lost 5 bases and the V segment lost 3 bases, leaving 9 bases of the junction unmatched. Germline V lookup: CDR1 SGDLS, CDR2 YYNGEE. The chain's CDR3 is CASSAEDRGENEKLFF. The DNA for the CDR3 is TGTGCCAGCAGCGCCGAAGACAGGGGAGAAAATGAAAAACTGTTTTTT.

This clone was seen a few times. V and J are TRBV5-5 and TRBJ2-7; 8 bases are shared with TRBD1. The CDR3 is made up of 14 amino acids. Trimming took 1 base from V and 4 from J; bases not matched to a gene: 4. Looked up from germline, CDR1 is SGHKS and CDR2 is YYEKEE (reference sequence). The CDR3 protein is CASSLRNRGYEQYF. The DNA of the CDR3 is TGTGCCAGCAGCTTGAGGAACAGGGGGTACGAGCAGTACTTC.

V gene TRBV9 combines with J gene TRBJ1-1; D is unresolved. Germline V gene lookup returns CDR1 SGDLS and CDR2 YYNGEE. With 6 bases removed from V and 1 base from J, the gap between germline ends came to 13 bases. The CDR3 totals 14 residues. The CDR3: CASNLGDSNTEAFF. The DNA for the CDR3 is TGTGCCAGCAATTTAGGCGACTCGAACACTGAAGCTTTCTTT. Using reference TRBV9 and TRBJ1-1 for the parts outside the CDR3, the full variable domain is DSGVTQTPKHLITATGQRVTLRCSPRSGDLSVYWYQQSLDQGLQFLIQYYNGEERAKGNILERFSAQQFPDLHSELNLSSLELGDSALYFCASNLGDSNTEAFFGQGTRLTVV.

This sequence joins TRBV27 and TRBJ1-1; 8 bases align to TRBD1. Trimming cost V 5 bases and J 6 bases; bases outside gene matches: 20. Germline CDR1 reads MNHEY; CDR2 reads SMNVEV (reference sequence). The CDR3 is 18 amino acids. CDR3 nucleotides: TGTGCCAGCAGTACCCGGGCAGGGGGCGCGTTTTACCACCCTGAAGCTTTCTTT. Amino acid sequence: CASSTRAGGAFYHPEAFF.

V usage is TRBV7-2 and J usage is TRBJ2-3; 7 bases map to TRBD1. Germline V gene lookup returns CDR1 SGHTA and CDR2 FQGNSA. V lost 5 bases to trimming and J lost 2 bases; unmatched junction nucleotides: 7. The CDR3 contains 15 residues. The CDR3 protein is CASSMTGIYTDTQYF. The CDR3, as DNA: TGTGCCAGCAGCATGACAGGGATATACACAGATACGCAGTATTTT.

The CDR3 protein is CASSRRQGFPYEQYF. CDR3 nucleotide sequence: TGTGCCAGCAGTCGCCGACAGGGGTTTCCTTACGAGCAGTACTTC. This chain links TRBV27 with TRBJ2-7, with 8 bases that match TRBD1. CDR1 and CDR2 (germline): MNHEY, SMNVEV (reference sequence). CDR3 length equals 15 residues. V shed 5 bases, J shed 4 bases, and the junction held 10 bases outside the gene matches.

This clone was detected only a few times. V gene TRBV19 combines with J gene TRBJ1-1; possibly TRBD1 for D (6 bases). Trimming took 2 bases from V and 4 from J, leaving 17 bases between them. CDR1 and CDR2 from the germline V gene are LNHDA and SQIVND (reference sequence). The CDR3 contains 16 residues. The DNA for the CDR3 is TGTGCCAGTAGTATACCCGGGGCAGGGGTGGGCACTGAAGCTTTCTTT. It codes for CASSIPGAGVGTEAFF. Full variable domain (outside the CDR3, taken from reference TRBV19 and TRBJ1-1): DGGITQSPKYLFRKEGQNVTLSCEQNLNHDAMYWYRQDPGQGLRLIYYSQIVNDFQKGDIAEGYSVSREKKESFPLTVTSAQKNPTAFYLCASSIPGAGVGTEAFFGQGTRLTVV.

V and J are TRBV4-2 and TRBJ2-4; TRBD2 is a possible D gene (5 bases). The CDR3 has 15 residues. The V end was cut by 4 bases, the J end by 2 bases, with 12 bases between. Germline CDR1 LGHNA, CDR2 YNFKEQ. The DNA for the CDR3 is TGTGCCAGCAGCCCGGGAACGTTAACCAAAAACATTCAGTACTTC. Translated: CASSPGTLTKNIQYF.

V gene TRBV9 combines with J gene TRBJ2-2; the match to TRBD2 covers 14 bases. The V gene end was trimmed by 3 bases and the J gene end by 5 bases; junction bases not matched to a gene: 9. Germline V gene lookup returns CDR1 SGDLS and CDR2 YYNGEE. The CDR3 is made up of 18 amino acids. The CDR3 DNA reads TGTGCCAGCAGCGCCCAGACTAGCGGGAGGGCCATAACCGGGGAGCTGTTTTTT. It encodes CASSAQTSGRAITGELFF.

This clone was found a few times. The genes are TRBV5-1 and TRBJ2-5, with a weak D call TRBD1 (6 bases). V lost 0 bases and J 5 bases, leaving 17 bases between the germline ends. The CDR3 runs to 16 residues. From germline, CDR1 is SGHRS and CDR2 YFSETQ. The CDR3 reads CASSLVGDTLWETQYF. In DNA form, the CDR3 reads TGCGCCAGCAGCTTGGTGGGGGACACTCTGTGGGAGACCCAGTACTTC. The full variable domain, in which reference TRBV5-1 and TRBJ2-5 provide the parts outside the CDR3, is KAGVTQTPRYLIKTRGQQVTLSCSPISGHRSVSWYQQTPGQGLQFLFEYFSETQRNKGNFPGRFSGRQFSNSRSEMNVSTLELGDSALYLCASSLVGDTLWETQYFGPGTRLLVL.

The chain carries TRBV5-1 and TRBJ1-1; possible D gene TRBD1, 6 bases. The germline V and J ends were trimmed by 0 bases and 3 bases, with 9 bases remaining between them. The CDR3 has 14 residues. CDR1 and CDR2 from the germline V gene are SGHRS and YFSETQ. The CDR3 here is CASSLDRDHTEAFF. In DNA, the CDR3 is TGCGCCAGCAGCTTGGACAGGGATCACACTGAAGCTTTCTTT.

The chain has TRBV7-2 and TRBJ2-1; TRBD2 is a possible D gene (6 bases). CDR3 length: 14 residues. The germline CDR1 and CDR2 sequences are SGHTA and FQGNSA. V was clipped by 3 bases and J by 6 bases, with 12 bases between them. In nucleotides, the CDR3 is TGTGCCAGCAGCTTTGCGGGAATGGGCAATGAGCAGTTCTTC. Translating gives CASSFAGMGNEQFF. Drawing the rest from reference TRBV7-2 and TRBJ2-1, the complete variable domain is GAGVSQSPSNKVTEKGKDVELRCDPISGHTALYWYRQSLGQGLEFLIYFQGNSAPDKSGLPSDRFSAERTGGSVSTLTIQRTQQEDSAVYLCASSFAGMGNEQFFGPGTRLTVL.

The J gene is TRBJ1-3, the V gene TRBV2; no clear D. The germline V gene has CDR1 SNHLY and CDR2 FYNNEI. V lost 5 bases to trimming and J lost 0 bases, with 8 bases between them. The CDR3 sequence is 14 residues long. The CDR3 spells CASSPQHSGNTIYF. CDR3 DNA sequence: TGTGCCAGCAGTCCCCAACACTCTGGAAACACCATATATTTT.

This chain joins TRBV9 and TRBJ2-1; D is possibly TRBD1 (5 bases). The V end lost 1 base, the J end lost 6 bases, and 11 bases lay between the germline ends. The germline gives CDR1 SGDLS, CDR2 YYNGEE. This CDR3 is 14 amino acids long. Here the CDR3 reads CASSVFDSSNEQFF. CDR3 coding DNA: TGTGCCAGCAGCGTATTCGACAGCAGCAATGAGCAGTTCTTC.

This chain uses TRBV6-5 with TRBJ2-5; TRBD1 matches at 7 bases. This CDR3 contains 15 residues. V lost 6 bases, J lost 5 bases, and 12 bases stayed unmatched. From germline, CDR1 is MNHEY and CDR2 SVGAGI. CDR3 loop: CASSLGGQVGETQYF. As DNA, the CDR3 is TGTGCCAGCAGCCTAGGAGGACAGGTTGGGGAGACCCAGTACTTC.